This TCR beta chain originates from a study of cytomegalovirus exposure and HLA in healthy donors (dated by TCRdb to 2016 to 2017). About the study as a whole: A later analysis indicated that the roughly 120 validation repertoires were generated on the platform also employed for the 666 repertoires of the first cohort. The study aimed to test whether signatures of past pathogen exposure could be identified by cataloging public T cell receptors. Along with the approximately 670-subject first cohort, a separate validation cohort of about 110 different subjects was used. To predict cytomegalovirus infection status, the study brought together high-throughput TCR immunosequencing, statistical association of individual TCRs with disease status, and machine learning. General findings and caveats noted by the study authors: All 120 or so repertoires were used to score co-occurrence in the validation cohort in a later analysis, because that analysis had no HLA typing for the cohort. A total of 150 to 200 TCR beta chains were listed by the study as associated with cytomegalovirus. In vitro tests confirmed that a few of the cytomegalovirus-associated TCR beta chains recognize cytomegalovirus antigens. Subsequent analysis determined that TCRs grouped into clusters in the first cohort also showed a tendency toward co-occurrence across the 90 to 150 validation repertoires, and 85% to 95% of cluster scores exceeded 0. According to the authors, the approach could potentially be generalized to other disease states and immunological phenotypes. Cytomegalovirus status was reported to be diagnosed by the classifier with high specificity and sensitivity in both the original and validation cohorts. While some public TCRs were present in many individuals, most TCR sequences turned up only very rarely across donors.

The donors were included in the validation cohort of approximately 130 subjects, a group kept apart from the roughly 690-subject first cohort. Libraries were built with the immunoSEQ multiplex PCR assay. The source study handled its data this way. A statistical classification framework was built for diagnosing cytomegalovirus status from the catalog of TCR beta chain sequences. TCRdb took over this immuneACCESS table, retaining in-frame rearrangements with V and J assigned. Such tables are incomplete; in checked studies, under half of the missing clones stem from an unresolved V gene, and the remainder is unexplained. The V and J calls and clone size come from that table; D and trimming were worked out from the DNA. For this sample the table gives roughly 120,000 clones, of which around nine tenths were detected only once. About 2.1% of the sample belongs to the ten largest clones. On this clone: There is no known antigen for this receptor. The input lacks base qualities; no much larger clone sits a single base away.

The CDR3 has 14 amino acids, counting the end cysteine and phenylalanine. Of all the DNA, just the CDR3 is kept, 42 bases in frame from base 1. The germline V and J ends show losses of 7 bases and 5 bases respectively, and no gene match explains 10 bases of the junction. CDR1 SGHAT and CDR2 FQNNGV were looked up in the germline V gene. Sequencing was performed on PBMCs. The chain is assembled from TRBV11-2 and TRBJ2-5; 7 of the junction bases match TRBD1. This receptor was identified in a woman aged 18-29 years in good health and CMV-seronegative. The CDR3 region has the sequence CASKTQGGAETQYF. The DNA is TGTGCCAGCAAGACCCAAGGGGGCGCGGAGACCCAGTACTTC.